The 8 T cell receptor beta chains below all came from one sample that was sequenced in a study of blood T cell repertoires in COVID-19. Clones were read by immunoSEQ multiplex PCR, and TCRdb kept only the in-frame ones, dropping some. The table lists 65,000 to 85,000 clones, 80% to 90% of them singletons. The source material was peripheral blood. The receptor source for this set is a man aged 80 or over with COVID-19, enrolled during active disease.

This clone occurred once. V gene TRBV6-2 or TRBV6-3 combines with J gene TRBJ1-4; D unresolved. CDR3 length: 14 residues. The V gene lost 2 bases and the J gene lost 10 bases, with 14 bases spanning the gap. Per germline, CDR1 MNHEY and CDR2 SVGEGT. This chain's CDR3 is CASSYDTGIGKLFF. The CDR3 bases are TGTGCCAGCAGTTACGATACCGGGATAGGAAAACTGTTTTTT.

This clone has a single count. The chain combines TRBV6-1 with TRBJ1-4; a weak D match, TRBD1 (5 bases). V dropped 1 base and J dropped 7 bases, with 10 bases sitting between them. Germline V gene sequence: CDR1 MNHNS, CDR2 SASEGT. CDR3 size: 14 residues. The CDR3 DNA follows: TGTGCCAGCAGTGAAGGTACAGGCCGTGAAAAACTGTTTTTT. This translates into CASSEGTGREKLFF.

This chain joins TRBV2 and TRBJ2-5; D is perhaps TRBD1 (6 bases). Germline CDR1 and CDR2: SNHLY and FYNNEI. This CDR3 contains 14 residues. The V end was cut by 2 bases, the J end by 5 bases, with 12 bases between. The CDR3 bases are TGTGCCAGCAGTGAAAACAGGGCCGGCGAGACCCAGTACTTC. Its translation is CASSENRAGETQYF. The full variable domain, its missing parts supplied by reference TRBV2 and TRBJ2-5, is EPEVTQTPSHQVTQMGQEVILRCVPISNHLYFYWYRQILGQKVEFLVSFYNNEISEKSEIFDDQFSVERPDGSNFTLKIRSTKLEDSAMYFCASSENRAGETQYFGPGTRLLVL.

The rearrangement uses TRBV23-1 and TRBJ2-7; TRBD2 agrees at 7 bases. TRBV23-1 is marked as an open reading frame, function uncertain. With 4 bases clipped from V and 2 bases from J, the junction kept 2 bases outside the gene matches. The CDR3 totals 13 residues. The CDR3 is CASSRRGTYEQYF. CDR3 bases: TGCGCCAGCAGTCGGCGGGGGACCTACGAGCAGTACTTC.

This sequence joins TRBV4-1 and TRBJ1-1; TRBD1 matches 8 bases. Losses at the gene ends were 2 bases for V and 4 bases for J; bases not matched to a gene: 18. The CDR3 covers 19 residues. CDR1 is MGHRA and CDR2 is YSYEKL in the germline V gene. CDR3 coding DNA: TGCGCCAGCAGCCAACCTCCAGGGGGGACAGGACTACCGGGCACTGAAGCTTTCTTT. This gives the protein CASSQPPGGTGLPGTEAFF.

The CDR3 here is CASSTGVSYEQFF. The DNA for the CDR3 is TGTGCCAGCAGTACAGGGGTTAGCTATGAGCAGTTCTTC. The chain carries TRBV6-5 and TRBJ2-1; 7 nucleotides align to TRBD1. The V gene's germline CDR1 is MNHEY and CDR2 SVGAGI. The CDR3 has 13 residues. V shed 5 bases, J shed 8 bases, and the junction held 6 bases outside the gene matches.

The genes are TRBV29-1 and TRBJ1-1, with a weak D call TRBD1 (6 bases). Germline loops: CDR1 SQVTM, CDR2 ANQGSEA. The CDR3 consists of 13 residues. The germline V and J ends were trimmed by 7 bases and 4 bases, with 16 bases remaining between them. CDR3 residues: CSAETGGRTEAFF. CDR3 in DNA: TGCAGCGCCGAGACAGGAGGTCGCACTGAAGCTTTCTTT.

The DNA of the CDR3 is TGCGCCAGCAGCTTTGCATGGGACAGGGAGAGGAACACTGAAGCTTTCTTT. Amino acid sequence: CASSFAWDRERNTEAFF. V gene TRBV5-1 combines with J gene TRBJ1-1; 9 bases match TRBD1. The CDR3 sequence is 17 residues long. V shed 2 bases, J shed 1 base, and the junction held 9 bases outside the gene matches. Germline V gene lookup returns CDR1 SGHRS and CDR2 YFSETQ.